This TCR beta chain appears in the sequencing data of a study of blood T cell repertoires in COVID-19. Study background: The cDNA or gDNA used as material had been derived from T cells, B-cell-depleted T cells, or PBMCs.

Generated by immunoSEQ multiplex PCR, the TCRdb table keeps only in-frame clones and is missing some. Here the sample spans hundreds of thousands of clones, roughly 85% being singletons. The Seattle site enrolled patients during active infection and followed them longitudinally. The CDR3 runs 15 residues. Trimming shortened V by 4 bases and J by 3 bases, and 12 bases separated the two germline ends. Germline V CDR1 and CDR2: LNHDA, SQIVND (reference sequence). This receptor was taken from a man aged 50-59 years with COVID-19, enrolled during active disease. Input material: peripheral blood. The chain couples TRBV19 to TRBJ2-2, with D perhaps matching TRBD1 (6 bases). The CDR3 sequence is CASSTDRIYTGELFF. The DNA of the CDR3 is TGTGCCAGTAGTACAGACAGGATCTACACCGGGGAGCTGTTTTTT.